In its sample, the clone carrying this TCR beta chain was seen many times. What it binds is not known. Through a sample-barcoded 5' primer and a J-beta primer mix, a second PCR was run for about 6 to 12 cycles. TCRdb reanalysed the 5' RACE reads using MiXCR and keeps one entry per CDR3 protein. The sample shows approximately 700,000 distinct CDR3 sequences, 32% of them seen only once. There are 15 residues in the CDR3. Trimming pared 5 bases from V and 10 bases from J, leaving 23 bases between. Germline CDR1 SGHTA, CDR2 FQGNSA. These data originate in a study of blood T cells in healthy people across ages. Points from the study as a whole: Relative to aged donors, long-lived donors carried more naive CD4+ cells and displayed higher diversity.

The source is a woman older than 75 in good health. Sample: blood. The chain combines TRBV7-2 with TRBJ1-2; TRBD1 might be the D (6 bases). The CDR3 region has the DNA TGTGCCAGCAGCCCTGTGGCCGGGGGCTCGTCAGACTACACCTTC. Translating it yields CASSPVAGGSSDYTF.